This entry lists 8 T cell receptor beta chains sequenced from one sample in a study of T cell repertoires in cytomegalovirus infection. TCRdb reanalysed the reads using MiXCR and keeps one entry per CDR3 protein. The sample holds around 310,000 distinct CDR3 sequences, about a sixth seen once. Sequences were obtained from PBMCs. Every receptor here comes from a human donor in good health (CMV status not recorded). Some clones in this sample may be carry-over from other donors' samples.

CDR3 in amino acids: CATSRGLGGGYTF. CDR3 sequence (DNA): TGTGCCACCAGCAGGGGATTGGGGGGTGGCTACACCTTC. The chain joins TRBV15 to TRBJ1-2, with a tentative D call TRBD1 (5 bases). CDR3 length: 13 residues. V was trimmed by 3 bases and J by 7 bases, leaving 12 bases between them. Germline V gene lookup returns CDR1 LNHNV and CDR2 YYDKDF (reference sequence).

This clonotype was seen many times. The chain links TRBV4-1 to TRBJ1-5, with 11 bases aligning to TRBD1. Trimming cost V 0 bases and J 7 bases; bases outside gene matches: 2. CDR3 size: 15 residues. Germline CDR1 MGHRA, CDR2 YSYEKL. The CDR3 nucleotides are TGCGCCAGCAGCCAAGATGGGACAGGGGGACAGCCCCAGCATTTT. Its translation is CASSQDGTGGQPQHF.

The genes are TRBV7-9 and TRBJ2-1, with 12 bases matching TRBD2. After removal of 5 bases from V and 4 bases from J, the junction contained 9 bases not matched to a gene. The CDR3 runs to 17 residues. Germline V gives CDR1 SEHNR, CDR2 FQNEAQ (reference sequence). CDR3 residues: CASSPRPTSGGYNEQFF. The DNA for the CDR3 is TGTGCCAGCAGCCCCAGACCGACTAGCGGGGGTTACAATGAGCAGTTCTTC.

Points on this clonotype: This could be a read error, since a much larger clone is one nucleotide away. This sequence joins TRBV28 and TRBJ2-7; a weak D match, TRBD1 (7 bases). V gave up 3 bases and J gave up 4 bases, with 19 bases separating them. The germline CDR1 and CDR2 sequences are MDHEN and SYDVKM. The CDR3 loop spans 16 amino acids. The CDR3 sequence is CASSFEGAGRRYEQYF. The CDR3 coding sequence is TGTGCCAGCAGTTTTGAGGGGGCAGGGAGGAGATACGAGCAGTACTTC.

The chain carries TRBV28 and TRBJ1-2; 12 bases fit TRBD1. Germline values: CDR1 MDHEN, CDR2 SYDVKM. V was pared by 4 bases and J by 7 bases, with 10 bases of the junction left unmatched. The CDR3 has 16 amino acids. This CDR3 reads CASSSFPGTGGVGYTF. DNA for the CDR3: TGTGCCAGCAGTTCATTTCCCGGGACAGGGGGCGTTGGCTACACCTTC.

The V and J genes are TRBV10-3 and TRBJ2-7, with a tentative D call TRBD2 (5 bases). From germline, CDR1 is ENHRY and CDR2 SYGVKD. The CDR3 extends over 14 amino acids. Trimming took 3 bases from V and 6 from J, leaving 15 bases between them. In DNA form, the CDR3 reads TGTGCCATCAGTGAATTTGAAGGAAGCGGCGAGCAGTACTTC. This encodes CAISEFEGSGEQYF.

This clonotype was counted at least ten times. The chain links TRBV12-3 or TRBV12-4 to TRBJ2-7; D ambiguous. The CDR3 runs to 12 residues. Trimming took off 8 bases at V and 4 bases at J, with 12 bases between the two ends. The CDR3 bases are TGTGCCAGCGGTACTGTGGGATACGAGCAGTACTTC. Amino acid sequence: CASGTVGYEQYF.

The V and J genes are TRBV5-1 and TRBJ1-1; no firm D call. Trimming pared 6 bases from V and 1 base from J, leaving 13 bases between. The V gene's germline CDR1 is SGHRS and CDR2 YFSETQ. This CDR3 has 14 amino acids. CDR3 in amino acids: CASTLGGENTEAFF. CDR3 nucleotides: TGCGCCAGCACCCTGGGCGGGGAGAACACTGAAGCTTTCTTT.